These 7 T cell receptor beta chains were sequenced from one sample in a study of CD8+ T cells in alopecia areata. The treatment denotes: oral pan-JAK inhibitor, 5-10 mg twice daily. Sequencing relied on a cDNA template that was reverse transcribed from extracted RNA. Assay: immunoSEQ multiplex PCR; the TCRdb copy retains only in-frame clones and omits some. The table shows about 76,000 clones, with 60% to 70% occurring only once. The sample was CD8+ T cells sorted from blood, taken at week 24, from a patient treated with tofacitinib. The receptors originated from a human donor with alopecia areata.

This clone has more than one count but fewer than ten. The chain employs TRBV7-2 and TRBJ2-7, with 11 nucleotides matching TRBD1. This CDR3 comprises 18 residues. CDR1 and CDR2 (germline): SGHTA, FQGNSA. Germline trimming cut 4 bases from V and 0 bases from J; bases unmatched to any gene: 11. As DNA, the CDR3 is TGTGCCAGCAGCTCTGGACAGGGGGCAGGCCGGAGCTCCTACGAGCAGTACTTC. This translates into CASSSGQGAGRSSYEQYF.

The chain links TRBV27 to TRBJ2-1, with 8 bases that match TRBD2. This CDR3 has 16 amino acids. CDR1 is MNHEY and CDR2 is SMNVEV in the germline V gene (reference sequence). The V gene end was trimmed by 6 bases and the J gene end by 6 bases; junction bases not matched to a gene: 13. The CDR3 region is CASSQAGTRFFNEQFF. CDR3 sequence (DNA): TGTGCCAGCAGCCAGGCCGGGACTAGGTTTTTCAATGAGCAGTTCTTC.

The chain links TRBV27 to TRBJ2-6, with 12 positions matching TRBD2. The V and J ends lost 5 bases and 1 base, in that order; junction bases with no gene match: 0. Germline lookup yields CDR1 MNHEY and CDR2 SMNVEV (reference sequence). CDR3 length equals 16 residues. The CDR3 loop is CASSGLAGSGANVLTF. CDR3 in DNA: TGTGCCAGCAGTGGACTAGCGGGGTCTGGGGCCAACGTCCTGACTTTC.

This clone has only a few counts. The chain carries TRBV11-1 and TRBJ2-4; D may correspond to TRBD1 or TRBD2 (5 bases each). The CDR3 extends over 17 amino acids. The V and J ends lost 1 base and 0 bases respectively, with 13 bases between them. Germline V gene data show CDR1 as SGHAT and CDR2 as FQDESV (reference sequence). The chain's CDR3 is CASSLGFGDEAKNIQYF. The CDR3 coding sequence is TGTGCCAGCAGCTTAGGCTTTGGGGACGAAGCCAAAAACATTCAGTACTTC.

This clone came up a few times. The rearrangement joins TRBV18 to TRBJ2-5; weak D call: TRBD2 (6 bases). From germline, CDR1 is KGHSH and CDR2 LQKENI. V shed 2 bases and J shed 5 bases, with 15 bases lying between them. The CDR3 contains 15 residues. The CDR3 bases are TGTGCCAGCTCACCATACGGGGGAATGGAGGAGACCCAGTACTTC. Its translation is CASSPYGGMEETQYF.

V is TRBV7-9 and J is TRBJ2-7; the match to TRBD2 covers 13 bases. The J segment lost 5 bases and the V segment lost 7 bases, leaving 5 bases of the junction unmatched. This CDR3 has 14 residues. CDR1 and CDR2 (germline): SEHNR, FQNEAQ (reference sequence). In DNA form, the CDR3 reads TGTGCCAGCACCCCCGGACTAGCGGGAGACGAGCAGTACTTC. Translating gives CASTPGLAGDEQYF.

The DNA of the CDR3 is TGTGCCAGCACCATAGCGGGATCTCTCAATGAGCAGTTCTTC. Protein: CASTIAGSLNEQFF. This chain joins TRBV28 and TRBJ2-1, with 8 bases identical to TRBD2. Germline CDR1 is MDHEN and CDR2 is SYDVKM. This CDR3 spans 14 amino acids. Trimming at V came to 7 bases and at J to 6 bases, leaving 8 bases not matched to a gene.